These 8 T cell receptor beta chains originate from one sample sequenced in a study of PD-1 blockade in classical Hodgkin lymphoma. In every patient, relapse followed autologous stem cell transplantation, while exposure to brentuximab vedotin differed. Assay: immunoSEQ multiplex PCR; the TCRdb copy retains only in-frame clones and omits some. This sample has approximately 12,000 clones; approximately 84% occur once, and the top ten carry 5% to 6.5%. The sequencing here drew on peripheral blood mononuclear cells (PBMCs), taken before the second cycle of nivolumab. The receptors derive from a human donor with classical Hodgkin lymphoma.

The chain combines TRBV7-9 with TRBJ2-3; 7 nucleotides align to TRBD2. In germline, CDR1 is SEHNR, CDR2 FQNEAQ (reference sequence). The CDR3 is made up of 15 amino acids. Trimming at V came to 4 bases and at J to 2 bases, leaving 6 bases not matched to a gene. The CDR3 loop reads CASSWGGVPTDTQYF. In DNA, the CDR3 is TGTGCCAGCAGCTGGGGGGGGGTCCCCACAGATACGCAGTATTTT.

The V call is TRBV5-1, the J call TRBJ2-2; no definite D call. Trimming took off 0 bases at V and 7 bases at J, with 13 bases between the two ends. From germline, CDR1 is SGHRS and CDR2 YFSETQ. The CDR3 covers 15 residues. The CDR3 coding sequence is TGCGCCAGCAGCTTGGGTCGGGTGGCAGGCGGGGAGCTGTTTTTT. It yields the protein CASSLGRVAGGELFF.

This sequence joins TRBV19 and TRBJ2-5; D is undetermined. The CDR3 has 15 amino acids. The V end was cut by 0 bases, the J end by 3 bases, with 11 bases between. Germline V lookup: CDR1 LNHDA, CDR2 SQIVND (reference sequence). CDR3 bases: TGTGCCAGTAGTATAGATTCGACATACGAAGAGACCCAGTACTTC. Translated, it gives CASSIDSTYEETQYF.

The chain uses TRBV4-2 and TRBJ2-2; D is unclear. The CDR3 sequence is 18 residues long. V was shortened by 6 bases and J by 1 base, with 21 bases between the two germline ends. CDR1 is LGHNA, CDR2 YNFKEQ, per germline. The CDR3 protein is CASSPYGMVGRNTGELFF. CDR3 bases: TGTGCCAGCAGTCCCTATGGGATGGTGGGCCGGAACACCGGGGAGCTGTTTTTT.

This clone was counted only a few times. The DNA of the CDR3 is TGTGCCAGCAGCCCGATCCAGGCGAATCAGCCCCAGCATTTT. Residues: CASSPIQANQPQHF. V and J are TRBV28 and TRBJ1-5; D unresolved. Trimming cost V 6 bases and J 4 bases, with 13 bases left between them. In germline, CDR1 is MDHEN, CDR2 SYDVKM. There are 14 residues in the CDR3.

The rearrangement links TRBV30 to TRBJ2-2, with 9 bases lining up with TRBD2. V was pared by 5 bases and J by 7 bases, with 14 bases of the junction left unmatched. This CDR3 contains 16 residues. Germline CDR1 and CDR2: GTSNPN and SVGIG (reference sequence). CDR3 nucleotide sequence: TGTGCCTGGGTACCTACCTCTGTAGCGGGAGTCGGGGAGCTGTTTTTT. As protein: CAWVPTSVAGVGELFF.

The chain couples TRBV21-1 to TRBJ2-3. TRBV21-1 is deemed a pseudogene. The CDR3 is 17 amino acids. The CDR3 DNA follows: TGTGCCAGCAGCAAAGGGGTACCGACCCAGAGCACAGATACGCAGTATTTT. This gives the protein CASSKGVPTQSTDTQYF.

This chain joins TRBV2 and TRBJ2-7; 10 nucleotides line up with TRBD1. Germline values: CDR1 SNHLY, CDR2 FYNNEI. J lost 4 bases, V lost 1 base, and 4 bases had no gene match. CDR3 length: 15 residues. For the CDR3, the DNA is TGTGCCAGCAGTGAAGGACCGGGACAGGGGTACGAGCAGTACTTC. As protein: CASSEGPGQGYEQYF.